This T cell receptor beta chain was identified during a study of blood T cell repertoires in COVID-19. Study at large: Sample material is recorded as cDNA or gDNA derived from T cells, B-cell-depleted T cells, or PBMCs.

In the original analysis: Researchers report that nucleated cell counts were estimated from reference gene primer amplification. Sequenced by immunoSEQ multiplex PCR; TCRdb stores in-frame clones only, minus some. V and J calls and clone size are as listed in that table; D and trimming were resolved from the DNA. This table has about 90,000 clones, about nine tenths appearing once. Germline V lookup: CDR1 SGHRS, CDR2 YFSETQ. V gave up 5 bases and J gave up 5 bases, with 17 bases separating them. This CDR3 contains 14 residues. The chain couples TRBV5-1 to TRBJ2-7; perhaps TRBD2 as D (6 bases). Material for sequencing was peripheral blood. The sequence was collected from a man aged 45 to 65 with acute or convalescent COVID-19. The CDR3 nucleotides read TGCGCCAGCAGAAACCAAGCTGGCGGGAACGAGCAGTACTTC. Amino acids: CASRNQAGGNEQYF.